A selection of T cell receptor beta chains follows, all from one sample in a study of human versus mouse CDR3 diversity and MHC coevolution. TCRdb keeps only in-frame clones here, not all; method: immunoSEQ multiplex PCR. Of about 77,000 clones listed, around 93% were seen once; the top ten hold 0.15%. The sample comprised naive CD4+ T cells from blood. These receptors were collected from a person aged 30-70 years in good health. Both conserved end residues are part of each CDR3. The D gene is left open where the match is weak. Clone size is not always given. Where it is, it says once, few, many or a class for expanded clones.

V: TRBV4-1
size: -
D: -
J: TRBJ2-3
CDR3: CASSLGGQSTDTQYF
DNA: TGCGCCAGCAGCCTGGGGGGACAGAGCACAGATACGCAGTATTTT

V: TRBV5-4
size: -
D: -
J: TRBJ1-1
CDR3: CASSKQGNTEAFF
DNA: TGTGCCAGCAGCAAACAGGGGAACACTGAAGCTTTCTTT

V: TRBV7-8
size: few
D: -
J: TRBJ2-1
CDR3: CASSLFSYNEQFF
DNA: TGTGCCAGCAGTCTTTTCTCCTACAATGAGCAGTTCTTC

V: TRBV20-1
size: -
D: -
J: TRBJ2-5
CDR3: CSARGGETQYF
DNA: TGCAGTGCAAGGGGGGGCGAGACCCAGTACTTC

V: TRBV19
size: -
D: -
J: TRBJ1-1
CDR3: CASTRGGSRDTEAFF
DNA: TGTGCCAGTACCCGAGGTGGCTCGCGGGACACTGAAGCTTTCTTT

V: TRBV7-3
size: -
D: TRBD2
J: TRBJ2-3
CDR3: CASSLRGGGGSTDTQYF
DNA: TGTGCCAGCAGCTTAAGGGGTGGCGGGGGGAGCACAGATACGCAGTATTTT

V: TRBV6-1
size: -
D: -
J: TRBJ1-1
CDR3: CASSGNTGTEAFF
DNA: TGTGCCAGCAGTGGGAACACAGGGACTGAAGCTTTCTTT

V: TRBV28
size: -
D: TRBD1
J: TRBJ1-2
CDR3: CASSLSAGGNYGYTF
DNA: TGTGCCAGCAGTTTATCCGCAGGGGGAAACTATGGCTACACCTTC

V: TRBV28
size: once
D: -
J: TRBJ2-1
CDR3: CASIGADPSSYNEQFF
DNA: TGTGCCAGCATTGGGGCAGATCCGTCATCGTACAATGAGCAGTTCTTC

V: TRBV4-1
size: -
D: TRBD2
J: TRBJ2-3
CDR3: CASSPRLAGTTDTQYF
DNA: TGCGCCAGCAGCCCCAGACTAGCGGGGACCACAGATACGCAGTATTTT

V: TRBV7-9
size: -
D: -
J: TRBJ2-6
CDR3: CASTPQSGANVLTF
DNA: TGTGCCAGCACCCCACAGTCTGGGGCCAACGTCCTGACTTTC

V: TRBV2
size: -
D: -
J: TRBJ1-1
CDR3: CASIGGDTEAFF
DNA: TGTGCCAGCATCGGCGGGGACACTGAAGCTTTCTTT

V: TRBV27
size: -
D: -
J: TRBJ2-3
CDR3: CASTPRGAAGVPGDTQYF
DNA: TGTGCCAGCACCCCCCGGGGTGCAGCAGGGGTTCCCGGGGATACGCAGTATTTT

V: TRBV10-3
size: -
D: -
J: TRBJ2-7
CDR3: CAISEGSGLPYEQYF
DNA: TGTGCCATCAGTGAAGGTAGCGGATTGCCCTACGAGCAGTACTTC

V: TRBV20-1
size: -
D: TRBD2
J: TRBJ2-7
CDR3: CSATREGPYF
DNA: TGCAGTGCTACCCGGGAGGGGCCCTACTTC

V: TRBV7-7
size: -
D: TRBD2
J: TRBJ2-5
CDR3: CASSGGSGGPVETQYF
DNA: TGTGCCAGCAGTGGGGGATCGGGAGGGCCGGTCGAGACCCAGTACTTC

V: TRBV2
size: -
D: -
J: TRBJ1-1
CDR3: CASSLGVGAFF
DNA: TGTGCCAGCAGCCTAGGGGTTGGAGCTTTCTTT

V: TRBV30
size: -
D: TRBD1
J: TRBJ2-5
CDR3: CAWSRDRVEETQYF
DNA: TGTGCCTGGAGCCGCGACAGGGTGGAAGAGACCCAGTACTTC

V: TRBV5-1
size: -
D: TRBD1
J: TRBJ2-3
CDR3: CASSLARGDTQYF
DNA: TGCGCCAGCAGCTTGGCCAGGGGGGATACGCAGTATTTT

V: TRBV6-5
size: -
D: -
J: TRBJ2-7
CDR3: CASSYSGGTGFYEQYF
DNA: TGTGCCAGCAGTTACTCGGGGGGGACAGGTTTTTACGAGCAGTACTTC

V: TRBV6-6
size: -
D: -
J: TRBJ1-3
CDR3: CASSGRQVHGNTIYF
DNA: TGTGCCAGCAGCGGCCGACAGGTGCATGGAAACACCATATATTTT

V: TRBV5-4
size: once
D: -
J: TRBJ2-3
CDR3: CASSLTQGLGDTQYF
DNA: TGTGCCAGCAGCTTAACACAGGGTTTAGGAGATACGCAGTATTTT

V: TRBV5-1
size: few
D: TRBD2
J: TRBJ2-7
CDR3: CASSLAGRGLAGQTYEQYF
DNA: TGCGCCAGCAGCTTGGCCGGGAGAGGACTAGCGGGCCAGACCTACGAGCAGTACTTC

V: TRBV19
size: -
D: TRBD1
J: TRBJ2-5
CDR3: CASSETGGETQYF
DNA: TGTGCCAGTAGTGAGACAGGGGGGGAGACCCAGTACTTC

V: TRBV28
size: -
D: -
J: TRBJ1-5
CDR3: CASSLGNQPQHF
DNA: TGTGCCAGCAGTCTTGGCAATCAGCCCCAGCATTTT

V: TRBV30
size: -
D: TRBD1
J: TRBJ1-4
CDR3: CAWSGQGDEKLFF
DNA: TGTGCCTGGAGCGGACAGGGCGATGAAAAACTGTTTTTT

V: TRBV6-1
size: -
D: TRBD1
J: TRBJ2-1
CDR3: CASRMGTGHYNEQFF
DNA: TGTGCCAGCCGAATGGGGACAGGACACTACAATGAGCAGTTCTTC

V: TRBV5-4
size: -
D: TRBD1
J: TRBJ1-2
CDR3: CASSLASLGQVGGYTF
DNA: TGTGCCAGCAGCTTGGCTTCCCTGGGACAGGTTGGTGGCTACACCTTC

V: TRBV11-2
size: once
D: TRBD1
J: TRBJ1-6
CDR3: CASSATGETLHF
DNA: TGTGCCAGCAGCGCCACAGGGGAGACCCTCCACTTT

V: TRBV6-4
size: -
D: -
J: TRBJ1-2
CDR3: CASSPGGVITNYGYTF
DNA: TGTGCCAGCAGCCCGGGGGGGGTGATTACTAACTATGGCTACACCTTC

V: TRBV5-1
size: -
D: -
J: TRBJ1-1
CDR3: CASSLDTSSTEAFF
DNA: TGCGCCAGCAGCTTGGATACCTCCAGCACTGAAGCTTTCTTT

V: TRBV6-5
size: -
D: TRBD1
J: TRBJ2-7
CDR3: CASSRTGKSSYEQYF
DNA: TGTGCCAGCAGTAGGACAGGGAAAAGCTCCTACGAGCAGTACTTC

V: TRBV27
size: -
D: TRBD1
J: TRBJ1-3
CDR3: CASSLYQPGQGRNTIYF
DNA: TGTGCCAGCAGTTTGTATCAACCGGGACAGGGTAGAAACACCATATATTTT

V: TRBV9
size: -
D: TRBD1
J: TRBJ2-7
CDR3: CASSVGGQGHEQYF
DNA: TGTGCCAGCAGCGTAGGGGGACAGGGGCACGAGCAGTACTTC

V: TRBV6-5
size: once
D: TRBD1
J: TRBJ2-5
CDR3: CASGPGQGETQYF
DNA: TGTGCCAGCGGACCGGGACAGGGCGAGACCCAGTACTTC

V: TRBV28
size: once
D: TRBD1
J: TRBJ1-2
CDR3: CASTDRGSGGYTF
DNA: TGTGCCAGCACGGACAGGGGTTCGGGTGGCTACACCTTC

V: TRBV28
size: -
D: TRBD1
J: TRBJ2-5
CDR3: CASSRRTGGIQETQYF
DNA: TGTGCCAGCAGTCGAAGGACAGGGGGCATCCAAGAGACCCAGTACTTC

V: TRBV9
size: once
D: -
J: TRBJ2-2
CDR3: CASSVGHTTGELFF
DNA: TGTGCCAGCAGCGTAGGACATACCACCGGGGAGCTGTTTTTT

V: TRBV5-1
size: -
D: -
J: TRBJ1-2
CDR3: CASSLVAQGRGYTF
DNA: TGCGCCAGCAGCTTGGTTGCGCAGGGGCGAGGCTACACCTTC

V: TRBV19
size: -
D: TRBD1
J: TRBJ1-5
CDR3: CASSIGQGGQPQHF
DNA: TGTGCCAGTAGTATAGGACAGGGTGGTCAGCCCCAGCATTTT

V: TRBV20-1
size: -
D: -
J: TRBJ1-4
CDR3: CSASNEKLFF
DNA: TGCAGTGCCAGTAATGAAAAACTGTTTTTT

V: TRBV2
size: -
D: -
J: TRBJ1-3
CDR3: CATLGASGRYSGNTIYF
DNA: TGTGCCACCTTGGGGGCGTCAGGAAGGTACTCTGGAAACACCATATATTTT

V: TRBV12-5
size: -
D: TRBD1
J: TRBJ1-1
CDR3: CASGSGQGEAFF
DNA: TGTGCTAGTGGTTCCGGACAGGGCGAAGCTTTCTTT

V: TRBV5-5
size: -
D: TRBD1
J: TRBJ1-2
CDR3: CASRRQTGTDGYTF
DNA: TGTGCCAGCAGGCGTCAGACAGGGACGGATGGCTACACCTTC

V: TRBV11-2
size: -
D: -
J: TRBJ1-1
CDR3: CASSFGLSVDSTEAFF
DNA: TGTGCCAGCAGCTTCGGGTTGTCCGTCGATAGCACTGAAGCTTTCTTT

V: TRBV5-1
size: -
D: -
J: TRBJ2-4
CDR3: CASSVSPGAKNIQYF
DNA: TGCGCCAGCAGCGTTTCGCCGGGAGCCAAAAACATTCAGTACTTC

V: TRBV25-1
size: -
D: -
J: TRBJ1-1
CDR3: CASSESGSWDTEAFF
DNA: TGTGCCAGCAGTGAATCCGGGAGCTGGGATACAGAAGCTTTCTTT

V: TRBV19
size: -
D: -
J: TRBJ1-1
CDR3: CASRGRATEAFF
DNA: TGTGCCAGTAGGGGCAGGGCCACTGAAGCTTTCTTT

V: TRBV5-1
size: -
D: -
J: TRBJ1-1
CDR3: CASSLASNSEAFF
DNA: TGCGCCAGCAGCTTGGCCTCGAATAGTGAAGCTTTCTTT

V: TRBV4-2
size: -
D: TRBD2
J: TRBJ2-1
CDR3: CASSQDTAGGGLYNEQFF
DNA: TGTGCCAGCAGCCAAGATACGGCGGGAGGGGGGCTCTACAATGAGCAGTTCTTC

V: TRBV5-4
size: -
D: TRBD2
J: TRBJ2-1
CDR3: CASSPLAGASYNEQFF
DNA: TGTGCCAGCAGCCCACTAGCGGGAGCATCGTACAATGAGCAGTTCTTC